The subject of this entry is one TCR beta chain. This sample is drawn from a study of blood T cell repertoires in COVID-19. Only in-frame clones appear in the TCRdb table, and some are missing; sequencing was by immunoSEQ multiplex PCR. The sample consists of approximately 140,000 clones, about 87% of them appearing once. Source material: peripheral blood. This receptor was taken from a human donor with COVID-19, enrolled during active disease. The donor label of this sample is uncertain.

The DNA for the CDR3 is TGCGCCAGCAGCCCGGGGGGGTCCCAAGAGACCCAGTACTTC. This codes for CASSPGGSQETQYF. J is TRBJ2-5 and V is TRBV5-1, with 8 bases that match TRBD2. CDR1 SGHRS and CDR2 YFSETQ come from the germline V gene. This CDR3 is 14 amino acids long. V was clipped by 4 bases and J by 1 base; unmatched bases: 3.